The 29 T cell receptor beta chains reported below all come from one sample, sequenced in a study of T cell changes during pregnancy in multiple sclerosis. Assay: immunoSEQ multiplex PCR; the TCRdb copy retains only in-frame clones and omits some. The table records 60,000 to 80,000 clones, 70% to 90% of them present only once. The sequencing used peripheral blood, collected before pregnancy. These receptors were taken from a female donor with multiple sclerosis, enrolled in a pregnancy study.

V and J are TRBV7-9 and TRBJ1-5; tentative D call: TRBD1 (5 bases). CDR1 SEHNR and CDR2 FQNEAQ come from the germline V gene (reference sequence). This CDR3 spans 17 amino acids. Trimming left V 5 bases short and J 4 bases short, with 21 bases between. The CDR3 sequence: CASSEATSGEGNQPQHF. Here the CDR3 DNA reads TGTGCCAGCAGCGAAGCTACTTCCGGGGAGGGGAATCAGCCCCAGCATTTT.

This rearrangement joins TRBV4-2 to TRBJ2-1, with 11 bases fitting TRBD2. CDR1 and CDR2 from the germline V gene are LGHNA and YNFKEQ. V gave up 4 bases and J gave up 6 bases; unmatched junction bases: 5. This CDR3 is 15 amino acids long. The DNA for the CDR3 is TGTGCCAGCAGCCCCGGACTAGCGGGCGCCAATGAGCAGTTCTTC. This codes for CASSPGLAGANEQFF.

The rearrangement uses TRBV30 and TRBJ1-5; a weak D match, TRBD1 (6 bases). Looked up from germline, CDR1 is GTSNPN and CDR2 is SVGIG (reference sequence). This CDR3 contains 15 residues. V was cut by 1 base and J by 6 bases, with 16 bases left in between. The CDR3 loop reads CAWSDPGVRVQPQHF. CDR3 nucleotides: TGTGCCTGGAGTGATCCAGGGGTAAGGGTTCAGCCCCAGCATTTT.

The chain carries TRBV18 and TRBJ1-2, with unresolved D. The V and J ends lost 1 base and 6 bases respectively, with 15 bases between them. Per germline, CDR1 KGHSH and CDR2 LQKENI. The CDR3 extends over 15 amino acids. This chain's CDR3 is CASSPQRNWGDGYTF. The CDR3 coding sequence is TGTGCCAGCTCACCACAGCGTAACTGGGGAGATGGCTACACCTTC.

The chain combines TRBV9 with TRBJ1-1; D gene unclear. V lost 4 bases and J 3 bases, leaving 13 bases between the germline ends. This CDR3 region has 14 residues. Germline assignment: CDR1 SGDLS and CDR2 YYNGEE. Here the CDR3 DNA reads TGTGCCAGCAGCTCCAATATCGGGGACACTGAAGCTTTCTTT. Its protein is CASSSNIGDTEAFF.

This rearrangement joins TRBV2 to TRBJ1-4; D call uncertain. The CDR3 is 17 residues long. Trimming stripped 7 bases from V and 0 bases from J, with 18 bases between. Germline V gives CDR1 SNHLY, CDR2 FYNNEI. The DNA of the CDR3 is TGTGCCAGCATGGCAGACGAGGGAACGGCAACTAATGAAAAACTGTTTTTT. Translated: CASMADEGTATNEKLFF.

This clone showed up just once. This rearrangement joins TRBV30 to TRBJ1-1, with D maybe TRBD1 (5 bases). Germline V gene data show CDR1 as GTSNPN and CDR2 as SVGIG (reference sequence). Trimming shortened V by 0 bases and J by 6 bases, and 11 bases separated the two germline ends. The CDR3 extends over 13 amino acids. The DNA for the CDR3 is TGTGCCTGGAGTGTCGGAGGGACCCCTGAAGCTTTCTTT. Translating it yields CAWSVGGTPEAFF. The full variable domain, rest sourced from reference TRBV30 and TRBJ1-1, is SQTIHQWPATLVQPVGSPLSLECTVEGTSNPNLYWYRQAAGRGLQLLFYSVGIGQISSEVPQNLSASRPQDRQFILSSKKLLLSDSGFYLCAWSVGGTPEAFFGQGTRLTVV.

The V and J genes are TRBV27 and TRBJ1-5; D might be TRBD1 (6 bases). This CDR3 spans 15 amino acids. Trimming shortened V by 6 bases and J by 6 bases, and 18 bases separated the two germline ends. Germline-derived CDR1 and CDR2 are MNHEY and SMNVEV (reference sequence). The chain's CDR3 is CASSPGDWAGQPQHF. CDR3 in DNA: TGTGCCAGCAGCCCAGGGGATTGGGCCGGTCAGCCCCAGCATTTT.

The rearrangement uses TRBV20-1 and TRBJ2-7; a weak D match, TRBD1 (5 bases). Germline V lookup: CDR1 DFQATT, CDR2 SNEGSKA (reference sequence). The CDR3 spans 11 residues. The V and J ends lost 8 bases and 4 bases respectively, with 12 bases between them. CDR3 loop: CSQGTLYEQYF. The CDR3 nucleotides are TGCAGTCAGGGTACCCTATACGAGCAGTACTTC.

The chain recombines TRBV30 with TRBJ1-1; D unresolved. Germline values: CDR1 GTSNPN, CDR2 SVGIG (reference sequence). The CDR3 has 12 residues. V lost 0 bases and J 6 bases, leaving 8 bases between the germline ends. The CDR3 sequence is CAWSVSPSEAFF. The CDR3 DNA reads TGTGCCTGGAGTGTTTCTCCCTCTGAAGCTTTCTTT.

This clone appeared a single time. The chain couples TRBV30 to TRBJ1-1, with D hard to call. CDR3 length: 13 amino acids. In germline, CDR1 is GTSNPN, CDR2 SVGIG (reference sequence). Deletions cut 0 bases from V and 3 bases from J, with 8 bases between. CDR3 nucleotides: TGTGCCTGGAGTGTATTCGGGGACACTGAAGCTTTCTTT. Its translation is CAWSVFGDTEAFF.

V and J are TRBV6-5 and TRBJ1-2, with 7 nucleotides matching TRBD1. This CDR3 has 14 amino acids. With V trimmed by 8 bases and J by 4 bases, 10 bases remained unmatched. Germline CDR1 and CDR2: MNHEY and SVGAGI. The CDR3 DNA is TGTGCCAGCGCGGGGGGACAGTCCGGCTATGGCTACACCTTC. Encoded protein: CASAGGQSGYGYTF.

The chain couples TRBV1 to TRBJ2-7; the listed D gene, TRBD2, was not tested against the DNA. TRBV1 is designated a pseudogene. CDR3 length: 24 amino acids. The CDR3 DNA reads as TGCACCAGCAGCCAAGGTCTGGGCGATCCCTACCCGGGTCTAGCGGGAGTTGGGACCTACGAGCAGTACTTC. The encoded protein is CTSSQGLGDPYPGLAGVGTYEQYF.

The table lists this clone with a count of one. The V call is TRBV6-6, the J call TRBJ1-4, with D unresolved. V was cut by 2 bases and J by 4 bases, with 2 bases left in between. The CDR3 covers 12 residues. The germline V gene encodes CDR1 MNHNY and CDR2 SVGAGI (reference sequence). CDR3 nucleotides: TGTGCCAGCAGTTACCTTAATGAAAAACTGTTTTTT. Translating gives CASSYLNEKLFF.

The chain is built from TRBV9 and TRBJ1-2; D may be TRBD1 (6 bases). The CDR3 is 15 residues long. Germline CDR1 is SGDLS and CDR2 is YYNGEE. Trimming stripped 0 bases from V and 0 bases from J, with 9 bases between. This CDR3 is CASSVAAGANYGYTF. The CDR3 DNA follows: TGTGCCAGCAGCGTAGCGGCAGGGGCTAACTATGGCTACACCTTC.

The rearrangement links TRBV4-3 to TRBJ1-2, with TRBD1 matching 7 bases. The V and J ends lost 5 bases and 10 bases, in that order; junction bases with no gene match: 25. CDR3 length: 18 amino acids. From germline, CDR1 is LGHNA and CDR2 YSLEER. In DNA form, the CDR3 reads TGCGCCAGCAGCGGAAAATGGGGTGGAGGGCAAGACAGGGATGACTACACCTTC. As protein: CASSGKWGGGQDRDDYTF.

The chain links TRBV6-5 to TRBJ1-2; D gene unclear. The ends were cut back, 7 bases at V and 2 bases at J, with 14 bases in the middle. CDR1 is MNHEY, CDR2 SVGAGI, per germline. The CDR3 extends over 14 amino acids. The CDR3 DNA reads TGTGCCAGCACAATTTCGGGCGGGAACTATGGCTACACCTTC. Amino acid sequence: CASTISGGNYGYTF.

The sample holds a few counts of this clone. The chain carries TRBV6-1 and TRBJ1-1; D unclear. V was trimmed by 2 bases and J by 1 base, leaving 11 bases between them. The CDR3 consists of 15 residues. Germline V gene data show CDR1 as MNHNS and CDR2 as SASEGT. This CDR3 is CASSELGGPNTEAFF. As DNA, the CDR3 is TGTGCCAGCAGTGAACTCGGAGGGCCGAACACTGAAGCTTTCTTT.

The chain recombines TRBV6-1 with TRBJ2-2; 11 nucleotides line up with TRBD2. The V segment lost 6 bases and the J segment 4 bases; nucleotides outside the gene matches: 4. Germline loops: CDR1 MNHNS, CDR2 SASEGT. The length of the CDR3 is 15 residues. As DNA, the CDR3 is TGTGCCAGCAGGCTCGGACTAGCGGGCACCGGGGAGCTGTTTTTT. Translation: CASRLGLAGTGELFF.

The chain links TRBV2 to TRBJ2-4; 7 bases are shared with TRBD2. CDR1 is SNHLY, CDR2 FYNNEI, per germline. With 2 bases clipped from V and 4 bases from J, the junction kept 2 bases outside the gene matches. This CDR3 spans 14 amino acids. The CDR3 loop is CASSELADKNIQYF. CDR3 DNA sequence: TGTGCCAGCAGTGAACTAGCGGATAAAAACATTCAGTACTTC.

This chain links TRBV7-2 with TRBJ2-3; the D is unclear. The CDR3 runs to 14 residues. Trimming took off 9 bases at V and 14 bases at J, with 27 bases between the two ends. CDR1 and CDR2 from the germline V gene are SGHTA and FQGNSA. CDR3: CASPPLAVPLHPYF. DNA of the CDR3: TGTGCCAGTCCGCCCCTTGCGGTGCCCCTTCACCCGTATTTT.

The chain links TRBV9 to TRBJ1-1; 9 bases line up with TRBD1. The V and J ends lost 0 bases and 2 bases, in that order; junction bases with no gene match: 8. CDR3 length: 17 residues. Per germline, CDR1 SGDLS and CDR2 YYNGEE. Here the CDR3 DNA reads TGTGCCAGCAGCGTAGGAGGGACAGGGCTCCTTAACACTGAAGCTTTCTTT. Its protein is CASSVGGTGLLNTEAFF.

The genes are TRBV10-3 and TRBJ2-3; TRBD2 matches 11 bases. CDR3 length: 15 amino acids. CDR1 is ENHRY, CDR2 SYGVKD, per germline. J was trimmed by 5 bases and V by 8 bases; bases with no gene match: 9. The DNA for the CDR3 is TGTGCCATCTATGGGGGGCTAGCGGGAGGAGATACGCAGTATTTT. As protein: CAIYGGLAGGDTQYF.

In its sample, this clone was seen once. The CDR3 nucleotides read TGCAGCGTTGAACGCCGTCGAACTAGCGGGAGGGACAATGAGCAGTTCTTC. Protein: CSVERRRTSGRDNEQFF. This sequence joins TRBV29-1 and TRBJ2-1; 13 positions agree with TRBD2. Germline CDR1 SQVTM, CDR2 ANQGSEA. This CDR3 spans 17 amino acids. The V segment lost 2 bases and the J segment 5 bases; nucleotides outside the gene matches: 9.

CDR3 nucleotide sequence: TGTGTCAGAAGCTTAGTATCCAGCGGGAGCACCAAGGGGGAGACCCAGTACTTC. This codes for CVRSLVSSGSTKGETQYF. This chain links TRBV7-5 with TRBJ2-5; the D segment call TRBD2 is taken from the table without a DNA check. TRBV7-5 is flagged as a pseudogene. This CDR3 has 18 residues.

The chain links TRBV19 to TRBJ2-2; 7 positions match TRBD2. The germline CDR1 and CDR2 sequences are LNHDA and SQIVND (reference sequence). V shed 7 bases and J 6 bases; nucleotides not matched to a gene: 11. This CDR3 comprises 15 residues. CDR3 bases: TGTGCCAGTACCCGGTTTAGCGGGTTGGCCGGGGAGCTGTTTTTT. It yields the protein CASTRFSGLAGELFF.

The chain employs TRBV11-2 and TRBJ2-1, with unresolved D. V lost 1 base and J 5 bases, leaving 6 bases between the germline ends. The CDR3 consists of 13 residues. The germline V gene has CDR1 SGHAT and CDR2 FQNNGV. CDR3 loop: CASSLGLHNEQFF. The CDR3 DNA sequence: TGTGCCAGCAGCTTAGGGCTTCACAATGAGCAGTTCTTC.

This sequence joins TRBV5-6 and TRBJ2-7; 14 bases map to TRBD2. Losses at the gene ends were 4 bases for V and 3 bases for J; bases not matched to a gene: 9. This CDR3 region has 17 residues. Germline CDR1 and CDR2: SGHDT and YYEEEE. This CDR3 is CASSKGLAGVGGYEQYF. CDR3 nucleotide sequence: TGTGCCAGCAGCAAGGGACTAGCGGGGGTGGGAGGCTACGAGCAGTACTTC.

This clone was found once. The chain joins TRBV25-1 to TRBJ2-1; the D gene is possibly TRBD2 (6 bases). This CDR3 comprises 16 residues. V lost 3 bases to trimming and J lost 0 bases, with 12 bases between them. In germline, CDR1 is MGHDK, CDR2 SYGVNS. DNA for the CDR3: TGTGCCAGCAGTGAGGGAGGACTCCACTCCTACAATGAGCAGTTCTTC. Translated: CASSEGGLHSYNEQFF.